This TCR beta chain was sequenced during a study of human T cells and chemical hapten exposure. Study summary: Across samples, TCR yields varied, mostly owing to small differences in pooled library volumes.

Time point reported: patch test 1, 2 weeks after DPC sensitization. The treatment here: therapeutic diphenylcyclopropenone sensitization with weekly scalp DPC. TCRdb reprocessed the RACE reads via MiXCR and lists one record per CDR3 protein. The sample holds 300,000 to 450,000 distinct CDR3 sequences, approximately 5% seen once. In its sample, this clonotype was seen many times. Here the sequenced sample was whole blood, taken in connection with sensitization to the hapten diphenylcyclopropenone (DPC). The sequence was collected from a woman aged 45 to 65 with alopecia areata. Some clones in this sample may be carry-over from other donors' samples.

CDR3 DNA sequence: TGCAGTGCTAGACAAGCCTATAGCAATCAGCCCCAGCATTTT. It encodes CSARQAYSNQPQHF. The chain carries TRBV20-1 and TRBJ1-5, with D uncertain. This CDR3 spans 14 amino acids. Trimming pared 2 bases from V and 0 bases from J, leaving 8 bases between. CDR1 is DFQATT, CDR2 SNEGSKA, per germline (reference sequence).